These 18 T cell receptor beta chains came from one sample sequenced in a study of T cell clonality in common variable immunodeficiency. Their antigens remain unidentified. The repertoire was sequenced with immunoSEQ multiplex PCR; TCRdb's copy has only in-frame clones and lacks some. This sample has roughly 42,000 clones, each found more than once. Study-level points and caveats: Reportedly, TCR beta sequences from common variable immunodeficiency showed fewer deletions and N-nucleotide insertions.

Sequencing was carried out using peripheral blood mononuclear cells. The receptor source for this set is a human donor with common variable immunodeficiency.

This clone was found many times. CDR3 DNA (partial): TGTGCCAGCTCACCGGCGGAGAGAGATCAGCCC. Translated, it gives CASSPAERDQP. The entire CDR3 is CASSPAERDQPQHF. This chain uses TRBV18 with TRBJ1-5; D uncertain. The read terminates 3 residues before the CDR3 end, so the remaining end is supplied by the germline J gene. The ends were cut back, 3 bases at V and 5 bases at J, with 11 bases in the middle. In germline, CDR1 is KGHSH, CDR2 LQKENI. The CDR3 loop spans 14 amino acids. The variable domain in full, completed from reference TRBV18 and TRBJ1-5, reads NAGVMQNPRHLVRRRGQEARLRCSPMKGHSHVYWYRQLPEEGLKFMVYLQKENIIDESGMPKERFSAEFPKEGPSILRIQQVVRGDSAAYFCASSPAERDQPQHFGDGTRLSIL.

This clone appeared a few times. The CDR3 end lies 3 residues beyond the end of the read and is filled in from the germline J gene. V is TRBV2 and J is TRBJ2-1; D may be TRBD1 (7 bases). V lost 8 bases and J lost 2, with 10 bases in between. Germline V lookup: CDR1 SNHLY, CDR2 FYNNEI. This CDR3 has 13 amino acids. CDR3 DNA (partial): TGTGCCAGCGGCGGGACAGCCTACAATGAG. This translates into CASGGTAYNE. In full, the CDR3 reads CASGGTAYNEQFF.

This clone was observed at least ten times. The read gets to within 3 residues of the CDR3 end, and the germline J gene fills in the rest. The gene calls are TRBV19 and TRBJ1-5, with 7 bases identical to TRBD1. The J segment lost 8 bases and the V segment lost 10 bases, leaving 14 bases of the junction unmatched. The CDR3 loop spans 14 amino acids. Germline V CDR1 and CDR2: LNHDA, SQIVND (reference sequence). CDR3 DNA (partial): TGTGCCACCAACGGAGGGGGCTCTGGTAAGCCC. Encoded protein: CATNGGGSGKP. In full, the CDR3 reads CATNGGGSGKPQHF.

A few counts support this clone. From the germline J gene comes the end of the CDR3, since the read stops 3 residues before it. The chain couples TRBV19 to TRBJ1-1; tentative D call: TRBD1 (6 bases). This CDR3 has 13 residues. The germline CDR1 and CDR2 sequences are LNHDA and SQIVND (reference sequence). CDR3 sequence reads: CASSMTGGIGAFF. CDR3 DNA (partial): TGTGCCAGTAGTATGACAGGCGGCATCGGT.

The sample holds many counts of this clone. The missing CDR3 end, 3 residues past where the read stops, is filled in from the germline J gene. This chain connects TRBV4-1 to TRBJ2-2; 13 bases line up with TRBD2. CDR3 length: 18 amino acids. Germline-derived CDR1 and CDR2 are MGHRA and YSYEKL. J gave up 0 bases and V 4 bases, and 5 bases lay outside the gene matches. CDR3 bases read: TGCGCCAGCAGCCGAGGACTAGCGGGGGTTTCGAACACCGGGGAG. It codes for CASSRGLAGVSNTGE. The entire CDR3 sequence reads CASSRGLAGVSNTGELFF.

Points on this clone: The read gets to within 3 residues of the CDR3 end, and the germline J gene fills in the rest. The chain has TRBV7-6 and TRBJ1-6, with a weak D call TRBD1 (6 bases). CDR1 is SGHVS and CDR2 is FNYEAQ in the germline V gene. The CDR3 contains 14 residues. Trimming cost V 3 bases and J 7 bases, with 10 bases left between them. The CDR3 region is CASSFTGKNSPLHF. The DNA read from the CDR3 is TGTGCCAGCAGCTTCACAGGGAAGAATTCACCC. The entire variable domain, with the rest obtained from reference TRBV7-6 and TRBJ1-6, is as follows: GAGVSQSPRYKVTKRGQDVALRCDPISGHVSLYWYRQALGQGPEFLTYFNYEAQQDKSGLPNDRFSAERPEGSISTLTIQRTEQRDSAMYRCASSFTGKNSPLHFGNGTRLTVT.

This clone was counted ten times or more. A read error may produce the germline difference seen at one junction end. Coverage ceases 3 residues before the CDR3 finishes, and the germline J gene fills in the end. This chain joins TRBV29-1 and TRBJ2-2, with 7 bases aligning to TRBD1. Germline CDR1 and CDR2: SQVTM and ANQGSEA. The CDR3 length is 14 residues. Incomplete CDR3 DNA: TGCAGCGTCGAAGGCCAGGGGGTAACCGGGGAG. It translates to CSVEGQGVTGE. The whole CDR3 sequence reads CSVEGQGVTGELFF.

This clone has ten or more counts. Partial CDR3 DNA: TGCGCCAGCGGCATGGGCGGGAGTAGTTCCTACGAG. Its protein is CASGMGGSSSYE. The full-length CDR3 reads as CASGMGGSSSYEQYF. The chain recombines TRBV5-1 with TRBJ2-7; TRBD2 agrees at 7 bases. Read coverage stops 3 residues before the CDR3 terminus; the germline J gene supplies the remainder. The V gene end was trimmed by 7 bases and the J gene end by 1 base; junction bases not matched to a gene: 11. The CDR3 totals 15 residues. Per germline, CDR1 SGHRS and CDR2 YFSETQ.

Points on this clone: The CDR3 is cut off 3 residues early in the read; its end comes from the germline J gene. J is TRBJ1-1 and V is TRBV30; 11 bases fit TRBD1. CDR3 length equals 13 residues. The V gene's germline CDR1 is GTSNPN and CDR2 SVGIG (reference sequence). The V segment lost 1 base and the J segment 5 bases; nucleotides outside the gene matches: 0. The CDR3 is CAWSGDRGTEAFF. The covered CDR3 bases are TGTGCCTGGAGTGGGGACAGGGGGACTGAA.

On this clone itself: The CDR3 extends 3 residues past the end of the read, so its final part is completed from the germline J gene. This chain connects TRBV7-2 to TRBJ2-5; a possible D gene is TRBD1 (6 bases). Deletions cut 1 base from V and 4 bases from J, with 7 bases between. Per germline, CDR1 SGHTA and CDR2 FQGNSA. This CDR3 has 13 residues. The covered CDR3 bases are TGTGCCAGCAGCTTAGGCAGGGGAGAGACC. It is translated as CASSLGRGET. The complete CDR3 protein is CASSLGRGETQYF.

This clone was seen many times. The read is 3 residues too short to cover the CDR3 end, so that end is filled in from the germline J gene. This chain uses TRBV29-1 with TRBJ2-5; the match to TRBD2 covers 11 bases. Germline V gene sequence: CDR1 SQVTM, CDR2 ANQGSEA. The CDR3 sequence is 13 residues long. J gave up 4 bases and V 8 bases, and 6 bases lay outside the gene matches. Partial CDR3 DNA: TGCAGCAGTAGCGGGGGGGCCGGAGAGACC. It is translated as CSSSGGAGET. The CDR3, in full, reads CSSSGGAGETQYF.

This clone was counted ten times or more. The observed sequence ends 3 residues before the CDR3 terminus, with the missing tail filled in from the germline J gene. This sample includes further DNA sequences coding for the same CDR3. The V and J genes are TRBV5-1 and TRBJ1-1; no firm D call. Trimming took 4 bases from V and 1 from J, leaving 11 bases between them. CDR1 and CDR2 from the germline V gene are SGHRS and YFSETQ. CDR3 length: 14 amino acids. The CDR3 bases that were read are TGCGCCAGCAGCCTCGGCGGCGGGAACACTGAA. The encoded protein is CASSLGGGNTE. The full CDR3 reads CASSLGGGNTEAFF.

This clone showed up many times. The read gets to within 3 residues of the CDR3 end, and the germline J gene fills in the rest. This chain links TRBV7-6 with TRBJ1-1; D ambiguous. This CDR3 is built from 12 residues. Trimming removed 3 bases at V and 0 bases at J, with 2 bases between. CDR1 SGHVS and CDR2 FNYEAQ come from the germline V gene. The CDR3 DNA, read in part, is TGTGCCAGCAGCTTTATGAACACTGAA. Its translation: CASSFMNTE. The full CDR3 reads CASSFMNTEAFF.

Details on this clone: From the germline J gene comes the end of the CDR3, since the read stops 3 residues before it. The chain employs TRBV7-6 and TRBJ2-1, with no clear D. V was clipped by 5 bases and J by 7 bases, with 12 bases between them. The CDR3 sequence is 13 residues long. Looked up from germline, CDR1 is SGHVS and CDR2 is FNYEAQ. The sequenced CDR3 bases are TGTGCCAGCAGCGCTCATTCTACGAATGAG. It yields the protein CASSAHSTNE. Given in full, the CDR3 is CASSAHSTNEQFF.

This clone was recorded at least ten times. Coverage ceases 3 residues before the CDR3 finishes, and the germline J gene fills in the end. The chain joins TRBV5-1 to TRBJ2-7, with 7 positions matching TRBD1. Losses at the gene ends were 4 bases for V and 3 bases for J; bases not matched to a gene: 4. CDR3 length: 13 amino acids. Germline CDR1 SGHRS, CDR2 YFSETQ. The CDR3 loop is CASSLGQLYEQYF. The sequenced CDR3 bases are TGCGCCAGCAGCCTGGGACAGCTCTACGAG.

Incomplete CDR3 DNA: TGTGCCTGGAAAGTTGGGGGCGGTAATTCACCC. As protein: CAWKVGGGNSP. From start to end, the CDR3 is CAWKVGGGNSPLHF. The rearrangement links TRBV30 to TRBJ1-6; a possible D gene is TRBD1 (6 bases). Read sequence stops 3 residues before the CDR3 end, and the germline J gene provides the missing end. The CDR3 spans 14 residues. Germline CDR1 reads GTSNPN; CDR2 reads SVGIG (reference sequence). V was clipped by 4 bases and J by 6 bases, with 13 bases between them.

A word on this clone: With the read ending 3 residues before the CDR3 end, the germline J gene is used to fill in that end. This rearrangement joins TRBV6-1 to TRBJ2-7; the D is unclear. V lost 1 base and J 6 bases, leaving 7 bases between the germline ends. CDR1 and CDR2 (germline): MNHNS, SASEGT. The CDR3 spans 12 residues. The CDR3 DNA, read in part, is TGTGCCAGCAGTGAAGTAATCCTCGAG. It specifies CASSEVILE. The whole CDR3 sequence is CASSEVILEQYF.

Points on this clone: Sequencing ends 3 residues short of the CDR3 end; the germline J gene provides the rest. The chain recombines TRBV6-2 or TRBV6-3 with TRBJ2-7, with 7 bases fitting TRBD1. This CDR3 comprises 15 residues. V dropped 6 bases and J dropped 4; count of bases not matched to a gene: 12. Germline loops: CDR1 MNHEY, CDR2 SVGEGT. Here the CDR3 reads CASSVGQRIGYEQYF. The DNA read from the CDR3 is TGTGCCAGCAGCGTGGGACAGAGGATTGGATACGAG.